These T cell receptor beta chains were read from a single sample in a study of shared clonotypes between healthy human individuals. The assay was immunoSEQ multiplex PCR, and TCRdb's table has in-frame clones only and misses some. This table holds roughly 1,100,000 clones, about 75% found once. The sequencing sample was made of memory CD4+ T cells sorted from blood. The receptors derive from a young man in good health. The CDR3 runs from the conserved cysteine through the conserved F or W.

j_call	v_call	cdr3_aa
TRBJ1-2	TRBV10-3	CAMAPGTGDYGYTF
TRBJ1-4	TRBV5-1	CASSPTGDNEKLFF
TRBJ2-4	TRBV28	CASSSGTGENIQYF
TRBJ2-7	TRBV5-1	CASSMASGGTYEQYF
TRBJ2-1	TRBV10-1	CASSGGGTSESRFF
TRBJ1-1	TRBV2	CASGGGSTEAFF
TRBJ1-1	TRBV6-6	CASSYSGIKNTEAFF
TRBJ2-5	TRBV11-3	CASSLGSGGIETQYF
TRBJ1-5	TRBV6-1	CASSGNRGSNQPQHF
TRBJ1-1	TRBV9	CASSVGGQGLTFF
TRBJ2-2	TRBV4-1	CASSQEAVTTGELFF
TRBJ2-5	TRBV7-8	CASGGQGGSLETQYF
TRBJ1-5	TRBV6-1	CASTHGPDQPQHF
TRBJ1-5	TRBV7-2	CASSLVAGAGGNQPQHF
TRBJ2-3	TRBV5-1	CASSLQGPTDTQYF
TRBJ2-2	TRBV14	CASSPYVRGRTGELFF
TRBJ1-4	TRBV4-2	CASTPGQGGEKLFF
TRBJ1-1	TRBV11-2	CASSAYRGLGAFF
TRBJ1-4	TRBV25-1	CASSDYGQGAHEKLFF
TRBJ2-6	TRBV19	CASSPVSGANVLTF
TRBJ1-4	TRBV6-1	CASTESLLLNEKLFF
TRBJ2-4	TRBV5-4	CASSLGGAKNIQYF
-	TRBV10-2	CASSEGGEQYF
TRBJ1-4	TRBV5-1	CASSFDGADEKLFF
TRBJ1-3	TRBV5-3	CASSGREGSGNTIYF
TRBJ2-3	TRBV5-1	CASISGQHTTDTQYF
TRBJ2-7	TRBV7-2	CASSPRQSSYEQYF
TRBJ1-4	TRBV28	CASFSGGRVEEKLFF
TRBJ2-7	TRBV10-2	CASSWGQGYEQYF
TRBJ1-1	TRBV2	CASSRDRGLTEAFF
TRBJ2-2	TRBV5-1	CASSWGRRSNTGELFF
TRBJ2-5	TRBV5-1	CASSPLDQRETQYF
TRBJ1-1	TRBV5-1	CASSRQGRGETEAFF
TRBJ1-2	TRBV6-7	CASHKGGADDYGYTF
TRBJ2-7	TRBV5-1	CASSPPGQGYEQYF
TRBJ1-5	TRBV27	CASSGGTGINQPQHF
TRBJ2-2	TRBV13	CASSLAGAVGELFF
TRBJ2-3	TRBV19	CASSTTGVADTQYF
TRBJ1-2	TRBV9	CASSVETGSGYGYTF
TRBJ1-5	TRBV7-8	CASSLGRGAYSNQPQHF
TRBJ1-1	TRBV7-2	CASSRTGLPEAFF
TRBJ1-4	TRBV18	CASSPRAGNEKLFF
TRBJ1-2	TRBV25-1	CASSEVGANYGYTF
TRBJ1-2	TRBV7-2	CASSSGRLGTEDGYTF
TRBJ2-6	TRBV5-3	CARSVQSSGANVLTF
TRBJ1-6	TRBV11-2	CASSLLGGASSPLHF
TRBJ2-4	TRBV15	CATSRGGGIQYF
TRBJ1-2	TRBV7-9	CASSGRDFYGYTF
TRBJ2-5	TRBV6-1	CASRATGARVAQYF
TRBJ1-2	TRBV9	CASSVSTGYGYTF
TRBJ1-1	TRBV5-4	CASSEVGWAEAFF
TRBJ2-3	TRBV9	CASSVGGVRVPDTQYF
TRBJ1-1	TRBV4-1	CASSPYTGRADTEAFF
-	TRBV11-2	CASSSSGQGLHEQYF
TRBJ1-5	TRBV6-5	CASSYSLYSNQPQHF
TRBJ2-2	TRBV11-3	CASSLDGQGFDTGELFF
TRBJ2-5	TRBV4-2	CASSLRLAGEETQYF
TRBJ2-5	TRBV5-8	CASSFKAPEAETQYF
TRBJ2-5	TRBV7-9	CASSPYLGGETQYF
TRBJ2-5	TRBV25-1	CASSHGGRGQETQYF